This section outlines one T cell receptor beta chain sequence together with its context. The antigen is undetermined. This entry is derived from a study of CD8+CD57+ T cells in acquired aplastic anemia. Study-level information: Sorted CD4+ and CD8+ cell DNA averaged approximately 3.4 ug. Where healthy donors were concerned, CD4+ cells averaged roughly 11 million reads. Broader study findings: Levels of CD8+ Simpson's diversity were not significantly distinct in patients versus controls. Patients and controls had in common 25 to 30 CD8+ CDR3 sequences.

The use of genomic DNA as template underpinned the TCR beta VDJ and CDR3 profiling. TCRdb redid the calling of the reads with MiXCR, one entry per CDR3 protein. The data hold about 160,000 distinct CDR3 sequences, with roughly 47% observed a single time. Germline CDR1 is SGHVS and CDR2 is FQNEAQ. This CDR3 is built from 15 residues. Trimming left V 0 bases short and J 3 bases short, with 12 bases between. Sequencing was done on a sample of sorted CD4+, CD8+, or CD8+CD57+ T cells (not recorded which) from PBMCs. This chain joins TRBV7-8 and TRBJ2-7; D is unresolved. The sequence came from a human donor in good health. The DNA for the CDR3 is TGTGCCAGCAGCTTAGCGGATGTCACCCTCTACGAGCAGTACTTC. Translating it yields CASSLADVTLYEQYF.